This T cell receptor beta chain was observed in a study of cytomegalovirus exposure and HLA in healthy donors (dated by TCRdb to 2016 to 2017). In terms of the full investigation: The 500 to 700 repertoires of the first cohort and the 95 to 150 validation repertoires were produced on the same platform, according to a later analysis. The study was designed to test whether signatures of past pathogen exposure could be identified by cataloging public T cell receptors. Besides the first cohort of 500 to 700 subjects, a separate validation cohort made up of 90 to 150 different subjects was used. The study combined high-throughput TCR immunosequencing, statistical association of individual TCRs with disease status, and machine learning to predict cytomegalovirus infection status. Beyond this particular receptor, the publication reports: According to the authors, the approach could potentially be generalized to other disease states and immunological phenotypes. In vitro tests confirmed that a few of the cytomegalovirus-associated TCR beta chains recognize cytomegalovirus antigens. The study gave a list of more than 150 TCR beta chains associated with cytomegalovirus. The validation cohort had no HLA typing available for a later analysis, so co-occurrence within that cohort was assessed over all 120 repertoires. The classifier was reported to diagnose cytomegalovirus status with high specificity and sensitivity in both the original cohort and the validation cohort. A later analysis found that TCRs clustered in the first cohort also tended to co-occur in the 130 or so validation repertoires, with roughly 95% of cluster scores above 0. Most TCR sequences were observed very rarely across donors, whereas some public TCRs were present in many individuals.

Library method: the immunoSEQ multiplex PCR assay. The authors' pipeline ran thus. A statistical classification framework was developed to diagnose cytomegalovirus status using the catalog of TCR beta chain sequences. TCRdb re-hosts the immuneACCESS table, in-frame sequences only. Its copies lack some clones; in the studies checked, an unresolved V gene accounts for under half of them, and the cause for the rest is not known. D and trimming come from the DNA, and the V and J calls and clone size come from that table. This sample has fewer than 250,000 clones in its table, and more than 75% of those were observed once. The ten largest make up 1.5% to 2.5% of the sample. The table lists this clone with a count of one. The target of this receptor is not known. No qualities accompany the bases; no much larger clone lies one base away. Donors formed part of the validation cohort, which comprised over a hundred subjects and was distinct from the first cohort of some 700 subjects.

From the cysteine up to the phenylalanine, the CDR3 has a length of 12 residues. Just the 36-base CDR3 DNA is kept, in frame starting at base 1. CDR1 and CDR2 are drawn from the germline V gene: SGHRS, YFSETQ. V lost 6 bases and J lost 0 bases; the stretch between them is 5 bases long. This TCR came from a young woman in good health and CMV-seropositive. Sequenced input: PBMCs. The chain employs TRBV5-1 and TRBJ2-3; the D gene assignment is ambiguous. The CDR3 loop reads CASTDSTDTQYF. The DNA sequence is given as TGCGCCAGCACAGATAGCACAGATACGCAGTATTTT.